These T cell receptor beta chains were read from a single sample in a study of T cells in Graves' hyperthyroidism and ophthalmopathy. One entry per CDR3 protein, called by TCRdb with MiXCR from the multiplex PCR reads. Of around 480,000 distinct CDR3 sequences in the sample, approximately 14% were seen once. Sample: blood. These receptors were obtained from a young woman with Graves' hyperthyroidism. CDR3s include the opening cysteine and the closing phenylalanine or tryptophan. A D gene is named only where the DNA matches it firmly. Not all rows give a size; the values are once, few, many and, for expanded clones, a class.

size	V	J	D	CDR3	DNA
many	TRBV11-2	TRBJ2-4	NA	CASSLSRGGTKNIQYF	TGTGCCAGCAGCTTGAGTAGGGGCGGTACCAAAAACATTCAGTACTTC
few	TRBV20-1	TRBJ2-1	NA	CSASRPSYNEQFF	TGCAGTGCTAGCCGGCCTTCCTACAATGAGCAGTTCTTC
NA	TRBV4-1	TRBJ2-1	NA	CASSHALATGNNEQFF	TGCGCCAGCAGCCACGCTCTAGCTACGGGGAACAATGAGCAGTTCTTC
few	TRBV20-1	TRBJ1-1	NA	CSADLNTEAFF	TGCAGTGCTGATTTAAACACTGAAGCTTTCTTT
many	TRBV6-1	TRBJ1-5	NA	CASSEAAEYQPQHF	TGTGCCAGCAGTGAAGCGGCAGAGTATCAGCCCCAGCATTTT
many	TRBV20-1	TRBJ2-3	NA	CSASRQFTDTQYF	TGCAGTGCTAGTCGGCAATTCACAGATACGCAGTATTTT
many	TRBV18	TRBJ1-1	NA	CASSVVMNTEAFF	TGTGCCAGCTCGGTGGTTATGAACACTGAAGCTTTCTTT
NA	TRBV24-1	TRBJ2-1	NA	CATSDPRLGLDEQFF	TGTGCCACCAGTGATCCTAGATTAGGGTTGGATGAGCAGTTCTTC
few	TRBV9	TRBJ2-1	TRBD2	CASSIGTSGKQFF	TGTGCCAGCAGCATAGGGACTAGCGGGAAGCAGTTCTTC
many	TRBV7-9	TRBJ1-6	NA	CASSLELVHSPLHF	TGTGCCAGCAGCTTAGAGCTGGTCCATTCACCCCTCCACTTT
NA	TRBV11-3	TRBJ2-5	NA	CASSKVGEQETQYF	TGTGCCAGCAGCAAAGTCGGAGAACAAGAGACCCAGTACTTC
many	TRBV7-3	TRBJ2-1	TRBD1	CASSLRAGQGFYEQFF	TGTGCCAGCAGCTTAAGAGCCGGACAGGGATTCTATGAGCAGTTCTTC
NA	TRBV10-3	TRBJ1-2	TRBD1	CAISGGDRSDGYTF	TGTGCCATCAGTGGCGGGGACAGATCTGATGGCTACACCTTC
many	TRBV28	TRBJ2-3	TRBD2	CASSPLAGGPRTQYF	TGTGCCAGCAGCCCACTAGCGGGAGGGCCGCGTACGCAGTATTTT
NA	TRBV5-1	TRBJ1-1	NA	CASSFYRVGTEAFF	TGCGCCAGCAGCTTCTACAGGGTAGGCACTGAAGCTTTCTTT
many	TRBV3-1	TRBJ2-2	NA	CASSQDWTGADTGELFF	TGTGCCAGCAGCCAAGATTGGACGGGCGCAGACACCGGGGAGCTGTTTTTT
NA	TRBV5-1	TRBJ2-7	TRBD2	CASSLGSGSGYEQYF	TGCGCCAGCAGCTTGGGGAGCGGGAGTGGCTACGAGCAGTACTTC
NA	TRBV13	TRBJ2-7	NA	CASSLEAGIYEQYF	TGTGCCAGCAGCCTTGAGGCGGGAATCTACGAGCAGTACTTC
many	TRBV4-2	TRBJ2-5	TRBD2	CASSQSGLAGGRETQYF	TGTGCCAGCAGCCAATCTGGACTAGCGGGAGGGAGAGAGACCCAGTACTTC
many	TRBV19	TRBJ2-1	TRBD2	CASRPRDYPIKSSYNEQFF	TGTGCCAGTAGACCCCGGGACTACCCGATAAAGAGCTCCTACAATGAGCAGTTCTTC
many	TRBV12-5	TRBJ2-3	NA	CASGLYESWELPDTQYF	TGTGCTAGTGGCCTCTATGAGTCCTGGGAACTTCCAGATACGCAGTATTTT
many	TRBV7-8	TRBJ2-5	NA	CASSPTPSRETQYF	TGTGCCAGCAGCCCGACTCCAAGTCGGGAGACCCAGTACTTC
NA	TRBV6-1	TRBJ2-7	TRBD2	CASSGLAGVYEQYF	TGTGCCAGCAGTGGACTAGCGGGAGTTTACGAGCAGTACTTC
NA	TRBV7-9	TRBJ2-5	TRBD2	CASSPRPSGETQYF	TGTGCCAGCAGCCCGCGACCTAGCGGAGAGACCCAGTACTTC
many	TRBV28	TRBJ2-2	TRBD2	CASTLAGGWTGELFF	TGTGCCAGCACCCTAGCGGGAGGATGGACCGGGGAGCTGTTTTTT
many	TRBV12-3/TRBV12-4	TRBJ1-5	NA	CASSFRPRQPQHF	TGTGCCAGCAGTTTCCGGCCGAGACAGCCCCAGCATTTT
NA	TRBV7-3	TRBJ2-5	NA	CASSLIPTGQETQYF	TGTGCCAGCAGCTTAATCCCCACAGGACAAGAGACCCAGTACTTC
NA	TRBV5-1	TRBJ1-3	TRBD1	CASSPQTGQGSTIYF	TGCGCCAGCAGCCCCCAGACGGGACAGGGGAGCACCATATATTTT